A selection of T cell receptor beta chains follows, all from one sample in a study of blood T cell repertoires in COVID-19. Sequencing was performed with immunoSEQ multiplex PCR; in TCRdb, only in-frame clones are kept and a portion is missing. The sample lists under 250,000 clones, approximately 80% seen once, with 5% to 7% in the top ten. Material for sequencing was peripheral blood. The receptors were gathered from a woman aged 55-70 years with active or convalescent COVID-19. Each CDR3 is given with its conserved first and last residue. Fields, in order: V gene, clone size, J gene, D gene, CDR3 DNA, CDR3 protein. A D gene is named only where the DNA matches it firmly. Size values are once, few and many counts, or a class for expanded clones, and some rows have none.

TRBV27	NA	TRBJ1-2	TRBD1	TGTGCCAGCAGTTTACAGGGGGCCAACTATGGCTACACCTTC	CASSLQGANYGYTF
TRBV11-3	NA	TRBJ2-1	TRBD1	TGTGCCAGCAGCCCGGGACAGGGAGGTGAGCAGTTCTTC	CASSPGQGGEQFF
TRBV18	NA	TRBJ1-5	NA	TGTGCCAGCTCACCAGAGGTAAATCAGCCCCAGCATTTT	CASSPEVNQPQHF
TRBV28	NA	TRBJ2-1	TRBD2	TGTGCCAGCAGTCATGGGACTAGCGGGAGGGTCACGCAGTTCTTC	CASSHGTSGRVTQFF
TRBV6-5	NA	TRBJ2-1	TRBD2	TGTGCCAGCAGGTCTAGCGGGAGAGATGAGCAGTTCTTC	CASRSSGRDEQFF
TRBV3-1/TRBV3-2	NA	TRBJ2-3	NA	TGTGCCAGCAGCCAACAAACTAGGGTGAAAGATACGCAGTATTTT	CASSQQTRVKDTQYF
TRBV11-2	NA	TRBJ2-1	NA	TGTGCCAGCAGCTTAGGAGGTGCAGGGGTGAATGAGCAGTTCTTC	CASSLGGAGVNEQFF
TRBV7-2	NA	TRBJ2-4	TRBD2	TGTGCCAGCAGCTACCAACCTAGCGGGAGGGCCAAAAACATTCAGTACTTC	CASSYQPSGRAKNIQYF
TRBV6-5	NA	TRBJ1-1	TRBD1	TGTGCCAGCAATAGACAGGGGGAAGCTTTCTTT	CASNRQGEAFF
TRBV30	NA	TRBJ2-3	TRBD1	TGTGCCTGGAACAGGGGCTTGAGCACAGATACGCAGTATTTT	CAWNRGLSTDTQYF
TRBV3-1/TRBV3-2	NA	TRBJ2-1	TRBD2	TGTGCCAGCAGCCGCGGGTGGGGGGGATCCTGGGATGAGCAGTTCTTC	CASSRGWGGSWDEQFF
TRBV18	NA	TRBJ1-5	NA	TGTGCCAGCTCACCCGGGACACACAACTTCAATCAGCCCCAGCATTTT	CASSPGTHNFNQPQHF
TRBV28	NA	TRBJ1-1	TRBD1	TGTGCCAGCAGTTTCGGGACAGGGGGCGAGGGGAACACTGAAGCTTTCTTT	CASSFGTGGEGNTEAFF
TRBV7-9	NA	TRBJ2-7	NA	TGTGCCAGCAGCTTAGCGGGAGTCGGCCACGAGCAGTACTTC	CASSLAGVGHEQYF
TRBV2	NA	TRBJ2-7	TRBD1	TGTGCCAACAGTGTAGGGGGCGTCGGCTACGAGCAGTACTTC	CANSVGGVGYEQYF
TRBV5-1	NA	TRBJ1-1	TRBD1	TGCGCCAGCAGCCTGGGGGCCGCAGGGGGCGAGGGAAACACTGAAGCTTTCTTT	CASSLGAAGGEGNTEAFF
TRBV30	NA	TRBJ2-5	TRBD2	TGTGCCTGGAGTTCCTATCCTAGCGGGAGGGCCCCGCGGGAGACCCAGTACTTC	CAWSSYPSGRAPRETQYF
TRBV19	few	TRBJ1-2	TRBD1	TGTGCCAGTAGTATGGTAGTCCGCCAGTCCGGCAGGGGGTGGTGGGGGTATGGCTACACCTTC	CASSMVVRQSGRGWWGYGYTF
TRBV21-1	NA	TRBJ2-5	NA	TGTGCCAGCAGCAAAGGGACTAGCGGGTCTCGACGGTACTTC	CASSKGTSGSRRYF
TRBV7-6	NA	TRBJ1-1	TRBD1	TGTGCCAGCAGCTTAGGATGGGACAGGGGGACTGAAGCTTTCTTT	CASSLGWDRGTEAFF
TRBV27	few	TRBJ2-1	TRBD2	TGTGCCAGCAGTTTGTCTAGCGGGCCTTACACATCCTACAATGAGCAGTTCTTC	CASSLSSGPYTSYNEQFF
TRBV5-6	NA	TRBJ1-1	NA	TGTGCCAGCAGCTTGGTTCACTTTGCTGAAGCTTTCTTT	CASSLVHFAEAFF
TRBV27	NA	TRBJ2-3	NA	TGTGCCAGCAGTTTAGCGGCTAGCACAGATACGCAGTATTTT	CASSLAASTDTQYF
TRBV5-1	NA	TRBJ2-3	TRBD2	TGCGCCAGCAGCTTGAGCGTGGGAGGGCCCACAGATACGCAGTATTTT	CASSLSVGGPTDTQYF
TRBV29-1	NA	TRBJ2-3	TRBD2	TGCAGCGTCGGACTAGCGGGGGACTCCCCAGATACGCAGTATTTT	CSVGLAGDSPDTQYF
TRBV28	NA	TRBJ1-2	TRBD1	TGTGCCAGCAGTCCCGGGACAGACCTCTATGGCTACACCTTC	CASSPGTDLYGYTF
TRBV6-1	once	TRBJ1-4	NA	TGTGCCAGCAGTGAGACAGTAACTAATGAAAAACTGTTTTTT	CASSETVTNEKLFF
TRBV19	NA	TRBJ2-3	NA	TGTGCCAGTAGTACCAGCGGGCATACGCAGTATTTT	CASSTSGHTQYF
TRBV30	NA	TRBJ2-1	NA	TGTGCCTGGAATCGGTTGCTAGCCTCTGGAAATGAGCAGTTCTTC	CAWNRLLASGNEQFF
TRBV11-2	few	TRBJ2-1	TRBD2	TGTGCCAGCAGCTTAGTTCGAGCGGGAGGTTCCAATGAGCAGTTCTTC	CASSLVRAGGSNEQFF